Below are 22 T cell receptor beta chains sequenced from a single sample in a study of PD-L1 blockade in urothelial cancer. Produced via immunoSEQ multiplex PCR; TCRdb's table is partial and in-frame only. The table records roughly 25,000 clones, roughly 84% of them present only once. The sample was PBMCs, taken around atezolizumab (anti-PD-L1) treatment. Receptors originate from a man aged 70 or older with urothelial cancer.

The V and J genes are TRBV5-1 and TRBJ1-2, with 8 nucleotides matching TRBD1. In germline, CDR1 is SGHRS, CDR2 YFSETQ. V lost 1 base, J lost 8 bases, and 4 bases stayed unmatched. This CDR3 contains 13 residues. In DNA, the CDR3 is TGCGCCAGCAGCTTGTACAGGGGGTACGGCTACACCTTC. Translated, it gives CASSLYRGYGYTF.

V is TRBV6-5 and J is TRBJ2-3; a weak D match, TRBD2 (5 bases). The germline gives CDR1 MNHEY, CDR2 SVGAGI. Trimming took off 5 bases at V and 5 bases at J, with 14 bases between the two ends. CDR3 length: 14 amino acids. This CDR3 is CASSPTSNRDTQYF. CDR3 sequence (DNA): TGTGCCAGCAGTCCTACTAGTAACAGAGATACGCAGTATTTT.

This clone was seen more than once but under ten times. The chain combines TRBV5-1 with TRBJ1-3, with D tentatively TRBD1 (5 bases). Trimming stripped 3 bases from V and 0 bases from J, with 7 bases between. CDR3 length equals 14 residues. Looked up from germline, CDR1 is SGHRS and CDR2 is YFSETQ. The CDR3 DNA sequence: TGCGCCAGCAGCTGGGACTACTCTGGAAACACCATATATTTT. This codes for CASSWDYSGNTIYF.

The chain links TRBV4-2 to TRBJ2-2; 9 bases are shared with TRBD1. Trimming took 1 base from V and 4 from J; bases not matched to a gene: 7. The germline CDR1 and CDR2 sequences are LGHNA and YNFKEQ. The CDR3 is 17 amino acids. The CDR3 DNA is TGTGCCAGCAGCCAAGCCGGGGGACAGGGCCCCACCGGGGAGCTGTTTTTT. Its translation is CASSQAGGQGPTGELFF.

V gene TRBV6-7 combines with J gene TRBJ1-2; 9 positions match TRBD1. TRBV6-7 is noted as an ORF with a role that remains uncertain. The ends lost 0 bases at V and 7 bases at J; junction bases unmatched: 6. CDR3 length equals 15 residues. The CDR3 sequence is CASSYSNRGHGGYTF. CDR3 nucleotide sequence: TGTGCCAGCAGTTACTCGAACAGGGGGCACGGTGGCTACACCTTC.

This chain joins TRBV6-1 and TRBJ1-2; a possible D gene is TRBD1 (5 bases). Trimming stripped 5 bases from V and 4 bases from J, with 14 bases between. The CDR3 is 14 amino acids. Germline assignment: CDR1 MNHNS and CDR2 SASEGT. CDR3 sequence reads: CASSLIDSLYGYTF. The CDR3 nucleotides are TGTGCCAGCAGTCTTATTGACAGCCTCTATGGCTACACCTTC.

This clone has a handful of counts. The genes are TRBV5-4 and TRBJ2-5; possibly TRBD1 for D (6 bases). The V end lost 4 bases, the J end lost 5 bases, and 12 bases lay between the germline ends. From germline, CDR1 is SGHNT and CDR2 YYREEE (reference sequence). The CDR3 consists of 13 residues. CDR3 in amino acids: CASSAGQSETQYF. In DNA, the CDR3 is TGTGCCAGCAGCGCTGGACAGTCGGAGACCCAGTACTTC.

V is TRBV2 and J is TRBJ2-2; no clear D gene. Germline-derived CDR1 and CDR2 are SNHLY and FYNNEI. The CDR3 is 12 amino acids. The germline V and J ends were trimmed by 6 bases and 3 bases, with 5 bases remaining between them. The CDR3 protein is CASRPDTGELFF. The DNA of the CDR3 is TGTGCCAGCAGGCCAGACACCGGGGAGCTGTTTTTT.

This chain joins TRBV6-1 and TRBJ2-1, with a weak D call TRBD1 (6 bases). The CDR3 length is 12 residues. Trimming pared 6 bases from V and 12 bases from J, leaving 15 bases between. Germline V gene data show CDR1 as MNHNS and CDR2 as SASEGT. CDR3 in DNA: TGTGCCAGCAGCCCTGTACAGGGAGCGCAGTTCTTC. Translated, it gives CASSPVQGAQFF.

Points on this clone: One end of the junction is discordant with germline, which a read error may explain. The chain couples TRBV7-3 to TRBJ1-1; D remains unclear. Germline V CDR1 and CDR2: SGHTA, FQGTGA. This CDR3 contains 13 residues. This CDR3 is CAGSLFTGTEAFF. In nucleotides, the CDR3 is TGTGCCGGCAGCTTATTTACGGGCACTGAAGCTTTCTTT.

The genes are TRBV5-1 and TRBJ2-1; no definite D call. Trimming cost V 0 bases and J 5 bases, with 12 bases left between them. The CDR3 covers 15 residues. Germline assignment: CDR1 SGHRS and CDR2 YFSETQ. The CDR3 sequence: CASSLAAGLNNEQFF. As DNA, the CDR3 is TGCGCCAGCAGCTTGGCCGCTGGGCTCAACAATGAGCAGTTCTTC.

This clone was observed a single time. The genes are TRBV5-6 and TRBJ1-1, with D unresolved. The CDR3 loop spans 11 amino acids. V shed 4 bases and J shed 8 bases, with 9 bases lying between them. Per germline, CDR1 SGHDT and CDR2 YYEEEE. CDR3 in DNA: TGTGCCAGCAGCAGAGAAGTGGAAGCTTTCTTT. It specifies CASSREVEAFF.

The chain links TRBV27 to TRBJ1-4, with D tentatively TRBD1 (5 bases). Germline V lookup: CDR1 MNHEY, CDR2 SMNVEV (reference sequence). The CDR3 covers 14 residues. V lost 0 bases and J 3 bases, leaving 5 bases between the germline ends. The CDR3 sequence is CASSLSGANEKLFF. The CDR3 nucleotides read TGTGCCAGCAGTTTATCAGGGGCTAATGAAAAACTGTTTTTT.

The rearrangement uses TRBV28 and TRBJ1-2; 8 bases match TRBD1. The CDR3 spans 14 residues. The trim removed 4 bases at V and 5 bases at J, leaving 6 bases unmatched. Germline V gene sequence: CDR1 MDHEN, CDR2 SYDVKM. CDR3: CASSSGQGVYGYTF. The CDR3 DNA sequence: TGTGCCAGCAGTTCAGGACAGGGTGTTTATGGCTACACCTTC.

CDR3 DNA sequence: TGTGCCAGCAATGGACTAGCGAGCACAGATACGCAGTATTTT. Translating gives CASNGLASTDTQYF. The chain has TRBV6-5 and TRBJ2-3; 9 positions agree with TRBD2. The germline V gene has CDR1 MNHEY and CDR2 SVGAGI. J was trimmed by 0 bases and V by 7 bases; bases with no gene match: 2. The CDR3 sequence is 14 residues long.

This sequence joins TRBV2 and TRBJ2-1; 10 bases align to TRBD2. Germline V gives CDR1 SNHLY, CDR2 FYNNEI. The length of the CDR3 is 15 residues. V lost 1 base and J lost 5; bases outside the gene matches: 2. In nucleotides, the CDR3 is TGTGCCAGCAGTGAAGAAAGCGGGAGGGACAATGAGCAGTTCTTC. Amino acids: CASSEESGRDNEQFF.

CDR3: CASSSPDTHTDTQYF. Written as DNA, the CDR3 is TGCGCCAGCAGTTCCCCCGACACACACACAGATACGCAGTATTTT. The rearrangement joins TRBV5-1 to TRBJ2-3; unclear D gene. CDR1 is SGHRS, CDR2 YFSETQ, per germline. This CDR3 is 15 amino acids long. V shed 5 bases and J shed 2 bases, with 15 bases lying between them.

This chain links TRBV7-2 with TRBJ2-5; weak D call: TRBD2 (6 bases). The ends were cut back, 5 bases at V and 1 base at J, with 11 bases in the middle. Looked up from germline, CDR1 is SGHTA and CDR2 is FQGNSA. The CDR3 runs 14 residues. The CDR3 DNA reads as TGTGCCAGCAGCCCGGGACTCCGCCAAGAGACCCAGTACTTC. Amino acid sequence: CASSPGLRQETQYF. The entire variable domain, with the rest obtained from reference TRBV7-2 and TRBJ2-5, is as follows: GAGVSQSPSNKVTEKGKDVELRCDPISGHTALYWYRQSLGQGLEFLIYFQGNSAPDKSGLPSDRFSAERTGGSVSTLTIQRTQQEDSAVYLCASSPGLRQETQYFGPGTRLLVL.

The CDR3 nucleotides are TGTGCCAGCAGCGTGGGGACAGGGACGGCCTACGAGCAGTACTTC. It specifies CASSVGTGTAYEQYF. This chain links TRBV9 with TRBJ2-7; TRBD1 aligns across 9 bases. This CDR3 spans 15 amino acids. Germline trimming cut 2 bases from V and 2 bases from J; bases unmatched to any gene: 5. Germline values: CDR1 SGDLS, CDR2 YYNGEE.

The rearrangement joins TRBV2 to TRBJ2-1; TRBD1 is a possible D gene (6 bases). The V gene's germline CDR1 is SNHLY and CDR2 FYNNEI. V shed 7 bases and J shed 5 bases, with 18 bases lying between them. The CDR3 is made up of 15 amino acids. The DNA of the CDR3 is TGTGCCAGCACCCTGGGACACCCGACTAACAATGAGCAGTTCTTC. Protein product: CASTLGHPTNNEQFF.

The chain employs TRBV2 and TRBJ2-1; 7 nucleotides match TRBD1. J was trimmed by 3 bases and V by 7 bases; bases with no gene match: 6. The CDR3 length is 14 residues. Germline V gene sequence: CDR1 SNHLY, CDR2 FYNNEI. CDR3 region: CASNWGQIYNEQFF. DNA of the CDR3: TGTGCCAGCAATTGGGGACAGATCTACAATGAGCAGTTCTTC.

V usage is TRBV6-1 and J usage is TRBJ1-1; 7 bases line up with TRBD1. Trimming took 10 bases from V and 2 from J; bases not matched to a gene: 10. Germline values: CDR1 MNHNS, CDR2 SASEGT. The CDR3 runs 14 residues. The CDR3 spells CAIRNDRANTEAFF. In nucleotides, the CDR3 is TGTGCCATCCGGAATGACAGGGCTAACACTGAAGCTTTCTTT.